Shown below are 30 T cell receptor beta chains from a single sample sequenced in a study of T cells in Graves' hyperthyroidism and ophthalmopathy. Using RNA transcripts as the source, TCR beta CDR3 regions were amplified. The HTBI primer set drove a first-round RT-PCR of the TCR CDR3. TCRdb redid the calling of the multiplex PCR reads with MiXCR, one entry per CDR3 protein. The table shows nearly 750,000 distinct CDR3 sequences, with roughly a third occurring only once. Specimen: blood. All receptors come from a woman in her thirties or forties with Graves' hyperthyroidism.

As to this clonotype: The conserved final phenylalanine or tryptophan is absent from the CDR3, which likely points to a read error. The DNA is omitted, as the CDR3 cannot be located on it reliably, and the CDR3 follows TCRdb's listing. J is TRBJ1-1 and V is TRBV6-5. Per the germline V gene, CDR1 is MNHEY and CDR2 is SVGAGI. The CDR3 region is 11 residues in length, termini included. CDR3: CASSYSLEANY.

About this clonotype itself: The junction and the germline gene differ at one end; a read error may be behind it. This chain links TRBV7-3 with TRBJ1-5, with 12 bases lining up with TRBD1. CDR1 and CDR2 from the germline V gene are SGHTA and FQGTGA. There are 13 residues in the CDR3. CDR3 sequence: CASSYRGQGAMDF. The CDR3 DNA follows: TGTGCCAGCAGCTACCGGGGACAGGGGGCCATGGATTTT.

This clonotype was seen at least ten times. This CDR3 reads CASSPIHSGNTIYF. The CDR3 bases are TGTGCCAGCAGCCCCATACACTCTGGAAACACCATATATTTT. The chain couples TRBV5-4 to TRBJ1-3; no firm D call. The CDR3 is made up of 14 amino acids. Germline lookup yields CDR1 SGHNT and CDR2 YYREEE (reference sequence). V lost 4 bases and J lost 0, with 8 bases in between.

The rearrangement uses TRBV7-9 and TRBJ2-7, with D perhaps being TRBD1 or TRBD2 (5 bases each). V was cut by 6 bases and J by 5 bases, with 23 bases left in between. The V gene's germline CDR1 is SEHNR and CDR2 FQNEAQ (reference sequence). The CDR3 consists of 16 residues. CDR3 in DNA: TGTGCCAGCAGTGGGGCTGAGAGGTATGGGGACGACGAGCAGTACTTC. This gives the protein CASSGAERYGDDEQYF.

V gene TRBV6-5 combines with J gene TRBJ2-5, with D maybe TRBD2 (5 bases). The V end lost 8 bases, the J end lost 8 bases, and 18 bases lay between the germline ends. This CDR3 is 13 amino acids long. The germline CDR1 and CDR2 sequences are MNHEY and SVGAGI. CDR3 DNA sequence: TGTGCCAGCCAACTAGGACTGAAGGACACCCAGTACTTC. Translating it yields CASQLGLKDTQYF.

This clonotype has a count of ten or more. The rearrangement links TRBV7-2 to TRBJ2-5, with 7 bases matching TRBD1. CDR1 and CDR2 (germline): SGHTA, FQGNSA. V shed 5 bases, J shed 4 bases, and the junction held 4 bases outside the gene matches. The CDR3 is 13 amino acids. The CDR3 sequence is CASSLGQLETQYF. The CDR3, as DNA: TGTGCCAGCAGCCTGGGACAGTTAGAGACCCAGTACTTC. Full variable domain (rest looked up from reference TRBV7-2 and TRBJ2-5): GAGVSQSPSNKVTEKGKDVELRCDPISGHTALYWYRQSLGQGLEFLIYFQGNSAPDKSGLPSDRFSAERTGGSVSTLTIQRTQQEDSAVYLCASSLGQLETQYFGPGTRLLVL.

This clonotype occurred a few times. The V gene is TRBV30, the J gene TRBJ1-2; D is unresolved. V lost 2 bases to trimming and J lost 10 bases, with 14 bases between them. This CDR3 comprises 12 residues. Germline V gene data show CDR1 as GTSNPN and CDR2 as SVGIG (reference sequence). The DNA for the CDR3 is TGTGCCTGGAGTCGGCGCGCACGTGCCTACACCTTC. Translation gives CAWSRRARAYTF.

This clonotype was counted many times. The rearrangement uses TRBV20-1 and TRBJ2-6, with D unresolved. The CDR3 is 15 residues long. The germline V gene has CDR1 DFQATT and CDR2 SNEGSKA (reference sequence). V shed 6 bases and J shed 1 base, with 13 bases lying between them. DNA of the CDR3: TGCAGTGCGCCGACCGATTTGTCTGGGGCCAACGTCCTGACTTTC. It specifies CSAPTDLSGANVLTF.

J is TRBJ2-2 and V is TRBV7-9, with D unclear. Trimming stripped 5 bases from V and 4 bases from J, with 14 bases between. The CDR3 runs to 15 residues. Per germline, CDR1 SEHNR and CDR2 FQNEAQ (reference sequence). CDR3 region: CASSPTVGRTGELFF. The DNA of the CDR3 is TGTGCCAGCAGCCCGACCGTCGGGCGCACCGGGGAGCTGTTTTTT.

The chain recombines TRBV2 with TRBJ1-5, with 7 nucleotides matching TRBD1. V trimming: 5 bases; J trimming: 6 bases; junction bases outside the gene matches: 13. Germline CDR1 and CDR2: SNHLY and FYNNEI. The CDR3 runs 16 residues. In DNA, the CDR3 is TGTGCCAGCAGTACGCCCGAAGGGGGCCTGGGTCAGCCCCAGCATTTT. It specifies CASSTPEGGLGQPQHF.

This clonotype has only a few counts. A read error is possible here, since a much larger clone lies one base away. Here the CDR3 reads CASSRRAYEQYF. CDR3 nucleotide sequence: TGTGCCAGCAGCCGCAGGGCCTACGAGCAGTACTTC. This chain joins TRBV13 and TRBJ2-7; tentatively, D is TRBD1 (5 bases). From germline, CDR1 is PRHDT and CDR2 FYEKMQ (reference sequence). CDR3 length equals 12 residues. V was clipped by 5 bases and J by 2 bases, with 7 bases between them.

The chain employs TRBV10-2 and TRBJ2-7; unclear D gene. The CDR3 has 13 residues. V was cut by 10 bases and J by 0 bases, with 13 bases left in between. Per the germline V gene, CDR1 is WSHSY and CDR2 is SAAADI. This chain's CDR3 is CAISSPSSYEQYF. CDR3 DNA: TGCGCCATCAGCTCACCGAGCTCCTACGAGCAGTACTTC.

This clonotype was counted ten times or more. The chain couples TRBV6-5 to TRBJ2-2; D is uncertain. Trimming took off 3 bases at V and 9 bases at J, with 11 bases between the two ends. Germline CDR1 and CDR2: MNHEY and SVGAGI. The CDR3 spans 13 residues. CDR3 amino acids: CASSYGLGWELFF. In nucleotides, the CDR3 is TGTGCCAGCAGTTATGGTCTTGGCTGGGAGCTGTTTTTT.

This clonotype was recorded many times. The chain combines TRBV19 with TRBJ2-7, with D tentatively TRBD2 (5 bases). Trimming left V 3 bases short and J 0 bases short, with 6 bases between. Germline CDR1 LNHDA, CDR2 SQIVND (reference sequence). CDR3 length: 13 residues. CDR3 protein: CASSIGSSYEQYF. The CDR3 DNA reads TGTGCCAGTAGTATTGGGAGCTCCTACGAGCAGTACTTC.

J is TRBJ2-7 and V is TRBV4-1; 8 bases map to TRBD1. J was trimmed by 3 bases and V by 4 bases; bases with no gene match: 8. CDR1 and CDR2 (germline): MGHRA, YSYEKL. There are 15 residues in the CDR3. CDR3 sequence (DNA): TGCGCCAGCAGCCCCGGGCAGGGGGCAAACTACGAGCAGTACTTC. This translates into CASSPGQGANYEQYF.

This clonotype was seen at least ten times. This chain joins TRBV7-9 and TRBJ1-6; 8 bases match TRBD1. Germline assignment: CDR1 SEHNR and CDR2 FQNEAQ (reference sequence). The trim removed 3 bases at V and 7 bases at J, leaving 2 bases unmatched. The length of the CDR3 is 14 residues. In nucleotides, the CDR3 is TGTGCCAGCAGCTTGGACAGGGTGAATTCACCCCTCCACTTT. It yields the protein CASSLDRVNSPLHF.

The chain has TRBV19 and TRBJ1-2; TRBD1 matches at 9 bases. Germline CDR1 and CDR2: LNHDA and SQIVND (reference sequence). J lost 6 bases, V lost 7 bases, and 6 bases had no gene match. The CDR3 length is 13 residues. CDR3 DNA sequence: TGTGCCAGTAAAACACAGGGGGCGCATGGCTACACCTTC. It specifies CASKTQGAHGYTF. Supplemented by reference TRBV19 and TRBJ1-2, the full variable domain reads DGGITQSPKYLFRKEGQNVTLSCEQNLNHDAMYWYRQDPGQGLRLIYYSQIVNDFQKGDIAEGYSVSREKKESFPLTVTSAQKNPTAFYLCASKTQGAHGYTFGSGTRLTVV.

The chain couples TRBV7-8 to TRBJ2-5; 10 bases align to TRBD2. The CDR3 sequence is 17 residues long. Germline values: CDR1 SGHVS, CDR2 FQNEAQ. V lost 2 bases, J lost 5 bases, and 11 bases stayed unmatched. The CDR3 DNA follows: TGTGCCAGCAGCTTAAAGGGACTAGCGTTTCGTCCGGAGACCCAGTACTTC. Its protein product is CASSLKGLAFRPETQYF.

In DNA, the CDR3 is TGTGCCATCTTTGGGGGGTTAGCGGGCGATGAGCAGTTCTTC. This encodes CAIFGGLAGDEQFF. The chain combines TRBV10-3 with TRBJ2-7; TRBD2 matches at 7 bases. The end of the DNA fits TRBJ2-1 better, so the J call may be wrong. In germline, CDR1 is ENHRY, CDR2 SYGVKD. This CDR3 has 14 amino acids.

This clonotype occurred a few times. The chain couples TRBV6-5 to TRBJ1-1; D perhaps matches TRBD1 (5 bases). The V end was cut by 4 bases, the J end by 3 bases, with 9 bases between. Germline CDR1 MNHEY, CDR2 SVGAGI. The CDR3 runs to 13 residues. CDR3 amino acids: CASSWTPYTEAFF. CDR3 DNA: TGTGCCAGCAGTTGGACACCTTACACTGAAGCTTTCTTT.

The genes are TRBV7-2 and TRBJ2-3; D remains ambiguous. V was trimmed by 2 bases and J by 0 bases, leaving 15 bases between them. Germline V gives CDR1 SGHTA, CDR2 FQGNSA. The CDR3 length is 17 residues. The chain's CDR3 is CASSLKTFLTSTDTQYF. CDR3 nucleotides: TGTGCCAGCAGCTTAAAGACATTTCTAACTAGCACAGATACGCAGTATTTT.

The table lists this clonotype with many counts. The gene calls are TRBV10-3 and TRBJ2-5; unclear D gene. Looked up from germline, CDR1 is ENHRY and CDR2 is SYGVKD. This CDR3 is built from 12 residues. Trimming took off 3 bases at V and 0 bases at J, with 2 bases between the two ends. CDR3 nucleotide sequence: TGTGCCATCAGTGACAACCAAGAGACCCAGTACTTC. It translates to CAISDNQETQYF.

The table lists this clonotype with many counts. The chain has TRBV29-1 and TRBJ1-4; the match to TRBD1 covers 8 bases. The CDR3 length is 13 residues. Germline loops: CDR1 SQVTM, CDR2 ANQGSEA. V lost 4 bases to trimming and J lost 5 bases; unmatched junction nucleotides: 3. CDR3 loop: CSVVRTGNEKLFF. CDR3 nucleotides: TGCAGCGTTGTTAGGACAGGGAATGAAAAACTGTTTTTT.

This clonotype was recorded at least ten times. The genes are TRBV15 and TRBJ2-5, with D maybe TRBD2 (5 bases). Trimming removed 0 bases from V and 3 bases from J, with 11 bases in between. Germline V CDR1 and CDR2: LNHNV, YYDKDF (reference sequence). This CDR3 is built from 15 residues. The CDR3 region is CATSRDFVEEETQYF. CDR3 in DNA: TGTGCCACCAGCAGAGATTTTGTGGAGGAAGAGACCCAGTACTTC.

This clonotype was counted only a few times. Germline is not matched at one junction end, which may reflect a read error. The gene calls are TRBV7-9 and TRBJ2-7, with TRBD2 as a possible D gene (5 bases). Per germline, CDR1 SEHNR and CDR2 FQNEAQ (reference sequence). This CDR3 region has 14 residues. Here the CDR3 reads CASSQRGKAYEQYF. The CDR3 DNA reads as TGCGCCAGCAGCCAACGGGGAAAAGCCTACGAGCAGTACTTC. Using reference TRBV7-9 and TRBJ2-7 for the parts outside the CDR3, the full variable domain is DTGVSQNPRHKITKRGQNVTFRCDPISEHNRLYWYRQTLGQGPEFLTYFQNEAQLEKSRLLSDRFSAERPKGSFSTLEIQRTEQGDSAMYLCASSQRGKAYEQYFGPGTRLTVT.

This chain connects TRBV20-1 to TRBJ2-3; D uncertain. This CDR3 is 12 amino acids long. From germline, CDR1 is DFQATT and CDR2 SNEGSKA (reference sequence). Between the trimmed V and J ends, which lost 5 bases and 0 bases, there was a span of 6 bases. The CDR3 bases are TGCAGTGCTCATACTAGCACAGATACGCAGTATTTT. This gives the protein CSAHTSTDTQYF.

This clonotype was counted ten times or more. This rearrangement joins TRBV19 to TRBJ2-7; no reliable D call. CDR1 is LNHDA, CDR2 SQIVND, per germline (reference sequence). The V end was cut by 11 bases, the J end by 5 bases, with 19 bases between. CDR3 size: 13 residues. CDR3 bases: TGTGCCTCGAGCCCCACCATGGACGACGAGCAGTACTTC. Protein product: CASSPTMDDEQYF.

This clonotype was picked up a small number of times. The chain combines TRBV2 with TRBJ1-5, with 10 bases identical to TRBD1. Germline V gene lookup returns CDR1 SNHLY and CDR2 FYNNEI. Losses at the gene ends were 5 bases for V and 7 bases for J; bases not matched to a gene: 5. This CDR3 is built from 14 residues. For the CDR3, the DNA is TGTGCCAGCAGTTTGACAGGGGGCAGGCAGCCCCAGCATTTT. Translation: CASSLTGGRQPQHF. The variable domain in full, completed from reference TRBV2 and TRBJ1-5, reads EPEVTQTPSHQVTQMGQEVILRCVPISNHLYFYWYRQILGQKVEFLVSFYNNEISEKSEIFDDQFSVERPDGSNFTLKIRSTKLEDSAMYFCASSLTGGRQPQHFGDGTRLSIL.

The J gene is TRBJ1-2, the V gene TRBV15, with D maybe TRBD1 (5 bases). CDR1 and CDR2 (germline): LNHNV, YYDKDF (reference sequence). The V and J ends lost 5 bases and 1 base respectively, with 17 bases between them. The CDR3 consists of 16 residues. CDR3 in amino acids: CATSPSRQSFNYGYTF. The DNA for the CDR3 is TGTGCCACCAGCCCTTCGCGACAGTCGTTTAACTATGGCTACACCTTC.

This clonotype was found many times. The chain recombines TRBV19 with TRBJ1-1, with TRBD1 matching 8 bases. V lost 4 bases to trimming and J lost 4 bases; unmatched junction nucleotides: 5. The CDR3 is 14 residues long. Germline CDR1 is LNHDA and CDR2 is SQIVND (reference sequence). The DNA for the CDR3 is TGTGCCAGTAGTACGGCGGGACAGGCCACTGAAGCTTTCTTT. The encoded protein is CASSTAGQATEAFF.